A selection of T cell receptor beta chains follows, all from one sample in a study of CD8 T cells in Susac syndrome. TCRdb redid the calling of the immunoSEQ multiplex PCR reads with MiXCR, one entry per CDR3 protein. The data hold approximately 260,000 distinct CDR3 sequences, with less than 96% observed a single time. The sample consisted of CD4+ T cells from PBMCs. Source of these receptors: a human donor with Susac syndrome. Each CDR3 is given with its conserved first and last residue. The D gene is left open where the match is weak. Clone size, where shown, is once, few, many, or a class for clones that have expanded.

v_call,j_call,clone_size,d_call,cdr3_nt,cdr3_aa
TRBV4-1,TRBJ2-1,.,TRBD1,TGCGCCAGCAGCCTCGTTCATTATCCGGGACAGGGTTCGAATGAGCAGTTCTTC,CASSLVHYPGQGSNEQFF
TRBV7-8,TRBJ2-1,.,TRBD2,TGTGCCAGCAGCTTTAGCGGGATCCCCTACAATGAGCAGTTCTTC,CASSFSGIPYNEQFF
TRBV20-1,TRBJ1-1,.,TRBD1,TGCAGTGCTAGAAGGGTGGGACAGGGGGCGCTCGGGGACACTGAAGCTTTCTTT,CSARRVGQGALGDTEAFF
TRBV20-1,TRBJ2-3,.,TRBD2,TGCAGTGCCCTAGGACTAGGGACTAGCACAGATACGCAGTATTTT,CSALGLGTSTDTQYF
TRBV5-1,TRBJ2-6,few,.,TGCGCCAGCACAAGAAGGGGGGCTTCTGGGGCCAACGTCCTGACTTTC,CASTRRGASGANVLTF
TRBV20-1,TRBJ2-7,once,.,TGCAGTGCCGGGGGAGGGGGAGACTACGAGCAGTACTTC,CSAGGGGDYEQYF
TRBV29-1,TRBJ1-2,.,.,TGCAGCGTTCGGCCGGGACACGGATCTGGCTACACCTTC,CSVRPGHGSGYTF
TRBV5-6,TRBJ2-6,.,TRBD1,TGTGCCAGCAGCTCCGGGACAGGGCCCTCTGGGGCCAACGTCCTGACTTTC,CASSSGTGPSGANVLTF
TRBV7-9,TRBJ2-7,.,TRBD1,TGTGCCAGCAGCCCGGGACAGCCCAGCTACGAGCAGTACTTC,CASSPGQPSYEQYF
TRBV28,TRBJ2-3,.,.,TGTGCCAGCAGTTTCGTTAGAAGAGATACGCAGTATTTT,CASSFVRRDTQYF
TRBV9,TRBJ2-2,.,.,TGTGCCAGCACCAGCGTGAACACCGGGGAGCTGTTTTTT,CASTSVNTGELFF
TRBV28,TRBJ1-5,.,.,TGTGCCAGCAGTGGAACCTCTGGAGTCGGGAGCAATCAGCCCCAGCATTTT,CASSGTSGVGSNQPQHF
TRBV9,TRBJ1-1,.,.,TGTGCCAGCAGCCCACACCCGACAGATATGAACACTGAAGCTTTCTTT,CASSPHPTDMNTEAFF
TRBV20-1,TRBJ2-2,.,.,TGCAGTGCTAGACGGTTGGGGGACGGCACCGGGGAGCTGTTTTTT,CSARRLGDGTGELFF
TRBV5-1,TRBJ2-1,.,TRBD2,TGCGCCAGCAGCTTCACTAGCGGGGAGGCCAATGAGCAGTTCTTC,CASSFTSGEANEQFF
TRBV15,TRBJ2-7,.,.,TGTGCCACCAGCAGAGAAATTGGGGTTTCCTACGAGCAGTACTTC,CATSREIGVSYEQYF
TRBV18,TRBJ2-1,.,.,TGTGCCAGCTCACTAGTGACAGGAGACAATGAGCAGTTCTTC,CASSLVTGDNEQFF
TRBV7-8,TRBJ1-1,.,TRBD1,TGTGCCAGCAGCTGGACAGGGGGCGGAGATATGAACACTGAAGCTTTCTTT,CASSWTGGGDMNTEAFF
TRBV12-3/TRBV12-4,TRBJ1-1,.,.,TGTGCCAGCAGTTTCCAAGAGTACACTGAAGCTTTCTTT,CASSFQEYTEAFF
TRBV30,TRBJ2-5,.,.,TGTGCCTGGAGTTCAGGAGAGACCCAGTACTTC,CAWSSGETQYF
TRBV20-1,TRBJ2-5,.,.,TGCAGTGCTAGGGGAGTAGGGGAGACCCAGTACTTC,CSARGVGETQYF
TRBV30,TRBJ2-7,.,.,TGTGCCTGGAGTCCCAGCGGAAACTCCTACGAGCAGTACTTC,CAWSPSGNSYEQYF
TRBV3-1,TRBJ1-2,.,TRBD1,TGTGCCAGCAGCCAAGATTTGAGGGGGCGAGAAGGCTACACCTTC,CASSQDLRGREGYTF
TRBV30,TRBJ2-7,once,TRBD2,TGTGCCTGGGGTCCGGGACTAGCGGTCCACGAGCAGTACTTC,CAWGPGLAVHEQYF
TRBV23-1,TRBJ1-1,.,.,TGCGCCAGCAGTCGCGGACATCTAGGGAACACTGAAGCTTTCTTT,CASSRGHLGNTEAFF
TRBV20-1,TRBJ2-7,.,.,TGCAGTGCTAAGGGGGGAGACGAGCAGTACTTC,CSAKGGDEQYF
TRBV27,TRBJ1-1,.,.,TGTGCCAGCAGTAGTAGGGGGGCGGCGAACACTGAAGCTTTCTTT,CASSSRGAANTEAFF
TRBV25-1,TRBJ2-5,.,.,TGTGCCAGCAGTGAATCGGGCCTTCGAGAGACCCAGTACTTC,CASSESGLRETQYF
TRBV10-2,TRBJ2-3,.,.,TGCGCCAGCAGTGAGTCGCATGGCGTAGGAGCAGATACGCAGTATTTT,CASSESHGVGADTQYF
TRBV15,TRBJ1-1,.,.,TGTGCCACCACAGGGCAGCTGAACACTGAAGCTTTCTTT,CATTGQLNTEAFF
TRBV7-9,TRBJ2-5,.,.,TGTGCCAGCAGCGTAGAAGTCGGAGAGACCCAGTACTTC,CASSVEVGETQYF
TRBV27,TRBJ2-5,.,.,TGTGCCAGCAGTTTACCAAATCAAGAGACCCAGTACTTC,CASSLPNQETQYF
TRBV5-1,TRBJ2-7,.,TRBD2,TGCGCCAGCAGCCCATCTGGAGTAGCGGGAGACTCCTACGAGCAGTACTTC,CASSPSGVAGDSYEQYF
TRBV23-1,TRBJ2-1,.,.,TGCGCCAGCAGTCAATCGAGGGACAGGGAAGGGACTAGCTCCTACAATGAGCAGTTCTTC,CASSQSRDREGTSSYNEQFF
TRBV4-1,TRBJ2-5,.,.,TGCGCCAGCAGCCAAGGGCAGGGGCAGGGGAAAGAGACCCAGTACTTC,CASSQGQGQGKETQYF
TRBV5-6,TRBJ2-5,.,.,TGTGCCAGCAGTTTGTGGGCGCAGTGGGAGACCCAGTACTTC,CASSLWAQWETQYF
TRBV3-1,TRBJ2-1,.,.,TGTGCCAGCAGCCTCCCGGGACGTGTTGGGGAGTTCTTC,CASSLPGRVGEFF
TRBV6-1,TRBJ2-7,.,.,TGTGCCAGCAGTGCAACAATCAGGGGTCCCTACGAGCAGTACTTC,CASSATIRGPYEQYF
TRBV20-1,TRBJ2-3,few,TRBD2,TGCAGTGCCCGACTAGCGGGAGGGACAGATACGCAGTATTTT,CSARLAGGTDTQYF
TRBV14,TRBJ2-1,.,.,TGTGCCAGCAGCCAAGATAAAGGGCGGACCAACAATGAGCAGTTCTTC,CASSQDKGRTNNEQFF
TRBV2,TRBJ2-2,.,TRBD1,TGTGCCAGCAGTGAATTTTCGGGGAGGACAGGGTTCACCGGGGAGCTGTTTTTT,CASSEFSGRTGFTGELFF
TRBV20-1,TRBJ1-1,.,.,TGCAGTGCTAGAGCAAACGGAGCCGAAGCTTTCTTT,CSARANGAEAFF
TRBV6-5,TRBJ1-1,once,.,TGTGCCAGCAGTTACGACGGATGGATGAACACTGAAGCTTTCTTT,CASSYDGWMNTEAFF
TRBV6-2/TRBV6-3,TRBJ1-1,.,.,TGTGCCAGCGGTATGAGGGGGAACACTGAAGCTTTCTTT,CASGMRGNTEAFF
TRBV19,TRBJ2-5,.,.,TGTGCCAGTAAACACCAAGAGACCCAGTACTTC,CASKHQETQYF
TRBV20-1,TRBJ1-4,.,TRBD1,TGCGTTATACAGGGGGCTAATGAAAAACTGTTTTTT,CVIQGANEKLFF
TRBV30,TRBJ1-3,.,.,TGTGCCTGGAGTACATCCCGACTTTCGGGATCGAACACCATATATTTT,CAWSTSRLSGSNTIYF
TRBV29-1,TRBJ1-2,.,.,TGCAGCGTTGAAGAGGGGGGTGCTAAGGGCTACACCTTC,CSVEEGGAKGYTF
TRBV3-1,TRBJ1-1,.,.,TGTGCCAGCAGCCTCCGGCGGGGGGGCGCCAACACTGAAGCTTTCTTT,CASSLRRGGANTEAFF